These 32 T cell receptor beta chains came from one sample sequenced in a study of blood T cell repertoires in COVID-19. This table comes from immunoSEQ multiplex PCR, and its TCRdb copy is limited to in-frame clones, with some not included. The sample lists roughly 80,000 clones, approximately 91% occurring once. Material: peripheral blood. These receptors came from a woman of 80 years or more with acute or convalescent COVID-19.

The chain uses TRBV6-2 or TRBV6-3 and TRBJ1-2; D is perhaps TRBD1 (6 bases). The V end lost 5 bases, the J end lost 0 bases, and 10 bases lay between the germline ends. The CDR3 contains 14 residues. Germline lookup yields CDR1 MNHEY and CDR2 SVGEGT. The CDR3 nucleotides are TGTGCCAGCAGTCCCAGGGGTTCTAACTATGGCTACACCTTC. Its protein product is CASSPRGSNYGYTF.

The chain carries TRBV19 and TRBJ2-7; D possibly corresponds to TRBD2 (5 bases). This CDR3 has 14 residues. Germline loops: CDR1 LNHDA, CDR2 SQIVND (reference sequence). The V and J ends lost 4 bases and 2 bases respectively, with 12 bases between them. CDR3 sequence (DNA): TGTGCCAGTAGTAAATCCAGCGGACCCTACGAGCAGTACTTC. Amino acids: CASSKSSGPYEQYF.

The rearrangement links TRBV7-8 to TRBJ1-5, with D possibly TRBD1 on 6 matching bases. V was trimmed by 4 bases and J by 6 bases, leaving 10 bases between them. Per the germline V gene, CDR1 is SGHVS and CDR2 is FQNEAQ. The CDR3 sequence is 13 residues long. Written as DNA, the CDR3 is TGTGCCAGCAGCTCTCAGGGGCCTCAGCCCCAGCATTTT. This gives the protein CASSSQGPQPQHF.

CDR3 nucleotide sequence: TGTGCCAGCACCTCGTTGGGGGCGTACACAGATACGCAGTATTTT. This encodes CASTSLGAYTDTQYF. The chain recombines TRBV6-6 with TRBJ2-3; D is possibly TRBD1 (6 bases). The CDR3 extends over 15 amino acids. Germline CDR1 and CDR2: MNHNY and SVGAGI (reference sequence). V lost 7 bases and J 2 bases, leaving 16 bases between the germline ends.

The chain couples TRBV4-3 to TRBJ1-4; D is possibly TRBD1 (5 bases). This CDR3 contains 15 residues. With 1 base removed from V and 8 bases from J, the gap between germline ends came to 14 bases. The germline gives CDR1 LGHNA, CDR2 YSLEER. The CDR3 nucleotides are TGCGCCAGCAGCCAAGGTCAGGGTGTTGGGGAAAAACTGTTTTTT. Its translation: CASSQGQGVGEKLFF.

The sample holds a few counts of this clone. The chain carries TRBV11-2 and TRBJ1-5; 9 bases fit TRBD1. The CDR3 sequence is 15 residues long. V was clipped by 5 bases and J by 0 bases; unmatched bases: 2. Looked up from germline, CDR1 is SGHAT and CDR2 is FQNNGV. In DNA, the CDR3 is TGTGCCAGCAGCCGGACAGGGGATAGCAATCAGCCCCAGCATTTT. Translation gives CASSRTGDSNQPQHF. Full variable domain (rest looked up from reference TRBV11-2 and TRBJ1-5): EAGVAQSPRYKIIEKRQSVAFWCNPISGHATLYWYQQILGQGPKLLIQFQNNGVVDDSQLPKDRFSAERLKGVDSTLKIQPAKLEDSAVYLCASSRTGDSNQPQHFGDGTRLSIL.

V usage is TRBV9 and J usage is TRBJ1-3; a possible D gene is TRBD1 (6 bases). Trimming removed 4 bases from V and 4 bases from J, with 18 bases in between. The CDR3 consists of 16 residues. CDR1 and CDR2 from the germline V gene are SGDLS and YYNGEE. CDR3 region: CASSLWDTGRGNTIYF. In DNA form, the CDR3 reads TGTGCCAGCAGCTTATGGGACACGGGGAGAGGAAACACCATATATTTT.

V gene TRBV19 combines with J gene TRBJ1-5; D not resolved. Trimming took off 7 bases at V and 1 base at J, with 14 bases between the two ends. Germline CDR1 is LNHDA and CDR2 is SQIVND (reference sequence). This CDR3 region has 15 residues. CDR3 coding DNA: TGTGCCAGTACCTCATCGGGTGGGAGCAATCAGCCCCAGCATTTT. It yields the protein CASTSSGGSNQPQHF. The variable domain in full, with the rest retrieved from reference TRBV19 and TRBJ1-5, is DGGITQSPKYLFRKEGQNVTLSCEQNLNHDAMYWYRQDPGQGLRLIYYSQIVNDFQKGDIAEGYSVSREKKESFPLTVTSAQKNPTAFYLCASTSSGGSNQPQHFGDGTRLSIL.

The V gene is TRBV19, the J gene TRBJ2-1; 9 bases are a match to TRBD2. The CDR3 has 14 amino acids. CDR1 LNHDA and CDR2 SQIVND come from the germline V gene (reference sequence). Trimming removed 5 bases from V and 4 bases from J; junction bases left unmatched: 3. The CDR3 bases are TGTGCCAGTAGTTACGCGGGGGGGTACAATGAGCAGTTCTTC. Protein product: CASSYAGGYNEQFF.

The chain has TRBV25-1 and TRBJ2-6; tentatively, D is TRBD2 (5 bases). V was pared by 4 bases and J by 0 bases, with 13 bases between. The CDR3 is 17 amino acids. Germline assignment: CDR1 MGHDK and CDR2 SYGVNS. The CDR3 spells CASSGSKGSSGANVLTF. DNA for the CDR3: TGTGCCAGCAGTGGCTCTAAAGGGAGCTCTGGGGCCAACGTCCTGACTTTC.

Only one count was recorded for this clone. V usage is TRBV20-1 and J usage is TRBJ2-3; 7 bases fit TRBD2. Per germline, CDR1 DFQATT and CDR2 SNEGSKA (reference sequence). This CDR3 has 14 residues. After removal of 3 bases from V and 5 bases from J, the junction contained 8 bases not matched to a gene. In DNA form, the CDR3 reads TGCAGTGCTAGTAGGGAGGGCCGGGTAGATACGCAGTATTTT. Its protein is CSASREGRVDTQYF.

This clone was picked up one time. This chain joins TRBV12-3 or TRBV12-4 and TRBJ1-1, with unresolved D. The V and J ends lost 3 bases and 1 base respectively, with 6 bases between them. The CDR3 length is 13 residues. DNA of the CDR3: TGTGCCAGCAGTTTTAACGGGAACACTGAAGCTTTCTTT. This encodes CASSFNGNTEAFF.

The chain carries TRBV7-3 and TRBJ2-1; D unresolved. The germline gives CDR1 SGHTA, CDR2 FQGTGA. Trimming took off 2 bases at V and 8 bases at J, with 13 bases between the two ends. The CDR3 extends over 14 amino acids. CDR3 in DNA: TGTGCCAGCAGCTTATTTTACAGCAAGGATGAGCAGTTCTTC. As protein: CASSLFYSKDEQFF.

J is TRBJ2-3 and V is TRBV29-1, with D possibly TRBD2 on 6 matching bases. V was cut by 3 bases and J by 1 base, with 17 bases left in between. This CDR3 region has 16 residues. Looked up from germline, CDR1 is SQVTM and CDR2 is ANQGSEA. The CDR3 region is CSVDLPAGGRTDTQYF. The CDR3 bases are TGCAGCGTTGACCTTCCTGCCGGGGGTCGCACAGATACGCAGTATTTT.

This clone appeared a single time. The rearrangement links TRBV7-9 to TRBJ2-3; D is possibly TRBD2 (6 bases). Germline V gene lookup returns CDR1 SEHNR and CDR2 FQNEAQ (reference sequence). The CDR3 spans 17 residues. V lost 5 bases and J lost 4, with 22 bases in between. As DNA, the CDR3 is TGTGCCAGCAGCCCTGTTCAGGTGCGGAGGGGCTCAGATACGCAGTATTTT. Its protein is CASSPVQVRRGSDTQYF.

This clone was seen ten or more times. CDR3 bases: TGTGCCAGCAGCCCCGGACAGGCCTATGGCTACACCTTC. The encoded protein is CASSPGQAYGYTF. This chain connects TRBV7-2 to TRBJ1-2; 7 nucleotides match TRBD1. V was clipped by 5 bases and J by 4 bases; unmatched bases: 4. Germline V CDR1 and CDR2: SGHTA, FQGNSA. This CDR3 is built from 13 residues.

This chain links TRBV5-1 with TRBJ1-6, with TRBD1 identical over 9 bases. The germline V gene has CDR1 SGHRS and CDR2 YFSETQ. The V and J ends lost 0 bases and 7 bases, in that order; junction bases with no gene match: 8. The CDR3 extends over 17 amino acids. The DNA of the CDR3 is TGCGCCAGCAGCTTGGCTACAGGGGGCACCACCAATTCACCCCTCCACTTT. It specifies CASSLATGGTTNSPLHF.

V is TRBV6-2 or TRBV6-3 and J is TRBJ2-7; 7 bases line up with TRBD1. CDR1 and CDR2 (germline): MNHEY, SVGEGT. The length of the CDR3 is 15 residues. The J segment lost 4 bases and the V segment lost 2 bases, leaving 8 bases of the junction unmatched. CDR3 sequence (DNA): TGTGCCAGCAGTTACCCGGGACAGCTTAATTACGAGCAGTACTTC. It translates to CASSYPGQLNYEQYF.

The sample holds one count of this clone. The rearrangement links TRBV7-2 to TRBJ2-1; the match to TRBD2 covers 7 bases. The CDR3 sequence is 15 residues long. Trimming at V came to 3 bases and at J to 4 bases, leaving 6 bases not matched to a gene. Per germline, CDR1 SGHTA and CDR2 FQGNSA. The CDR3 here is CASSFPAGEYNEQFF. The CDR3 bases are TGTGCCAGCAGCTTCCCGGCGGGGGAGTACAATGAGCAGTTCTTC.

V gene TRBV6-6 combines with J gene TRBJ2-7, with D possibly being TRBD2 (5 bases). The germline V gene encodes CDR1 MNHNY and CDR2 SVGAGI (reference sequence). With 4 bases removed from V and 2 bases from J, the gap between germline ends came to 9 bases. CDR3 length: 13 amino acids. The CDR3 region has the DNA TGTGCCAGCAGTTCCGGGGAAACCTACGAGCAGTACTTC. This codes for CASSSGETYEQYF.

The chain joins TRBV11-2 to TRBJ2-1, with 9 nucleotides matching TRBD1. Germline CDR1 is SGHAT and CDR2 is FQNNGV. The J segment lost 7 bases and the V segment lost 2 bases, leaving 9 bases of the junction unmatched. The length of the CDR3 is 16 residues. DNA for the CDR3: TGTGCCAGCAGCTTACAACCGGGACAGGGAGGGAATGAGCAGTTCTTC. Translating it yields CASSLQPGQGGNEQFF.

The rearrangement links TRBV5-1 to TRBJ2-7; weak D call: TRBD2 (5 bases). The germline V and J ends were trimmed by 5 bases and 6 bases, with 12 bases remaining between them. The germline gives CDR1 SGHRS, CDR2 YFSETQ. The CDR3 is made up of 12 amino acids. The CDR3 sequence is CASSEGAGEQYF. The CDR3 coding sequence is TGCGCCAGCAGTGAGGGCGCGGGCGAGCAGTACTTC.

CDR3 DNA sequence: TGCGCCAGCAGCATTCCGACAGGGGACAACACTGAAGCTTTCTTT. This translates into CASSIPTGDNTEAFF. J is TRBJ1-1 and V is TRBV5-1; 8 bases match TRBD1. The J segment lost 2 bases and the V segment lost 4 bases, leaving 7 bases of the junction unmatched. The CDR3 runs 15 residues. CDR1 and CDR2 from the germline V gene are SGHRS and YFSETQ.

CDR3 residues: CASRLPGGGYTF. The CDR3 DNA follows: TGTGCCAGCAGGTTACCGGGAGGCGGCTACACCTTC. This chain uses TRBV28 with TRBJ1-2, with D hard to call. This CDR3 comprises 12 residues. Germline-derived CDR1 and CDR2 are MDHEN and SYDVKM. V was clipped by 6 bases and J by 8 bases, with 13 bases between them.

The J gene is TRBJ2-1, the V gene TRBV13, with 11 bases identical to TRBD2. With 0 bases clipped from V and 8 bases from J, the junction kept 9 bases outside the gene matches. The CDR3 loop spans 17 amino acids. Per germline, CDR1 PRHDT and CDR2 FYEKMQ (reference sequence). CDR3 region: CASSLGRSGGAIDEQFF. CDR3 bases: TGTGCCAGCAGCTTAGGTCGTAGCGGGGGGGCGATCGATGAGCAGTTCTTC.

The rearrangement joins TRBV7-2 to TRBJ1-1, with D perhaps matching TRBD1 (6 bases). The V end was cut by 2 bases, the J end by 3 bases, with 10 bases between. The CDR3 loop spans 14 amino acids. The germline V gene encodes CDR1 SGHTA and CDR2 FQGNSA. DNA for the CDR3: TGTGCCAGCAGCTTACAACAGGGAGACACTGAAGCTTTCTTT. Its translation is CASSLQQGDTEAFF.

V is TRBV9 and J is TRBJ2-3; TRBD2 might be the D (6 bases). CDR3 length: 14 residues. The germline V gene encodes CDR1 SGDLS and CDR2 YYNGEE. The germline V and J ends were trimmed by 1 base and 5 bases, with 11 bases remaining between them. The CDR3 nucleotides are TGTGCCAGCAGCGTACGGAGGGTCGAAGATACGCAGTATTTT. Translating it yields CASSVRRVEDTQYF.

In DNA form, the CDR3 reads TGTGCCAGCAGACCCGGACTAGCGGGTTACGAGCAGTACTTC. Translated: CASRPGLAGYEQYF. The rearrangement links TRBV6-5 to TRBJ2-7; 11 bases fit TRBD2. Germline-derived CDR1 and CDR2 are MNHEY and SVGAGI. J lost 4 bases, V lost 6 bases, and 5 bases had no gene match. CDR3 length: 14 residues.

V usage is TRBV4-3 and J usage is TRBJ1-1; no clear D. Germline V gene lookup returns CDR1 LGHNA and CDR2 YSLEER. Trimming pared 0 bases from V and 3 bases from J, leaving 14 bases between. This CDR3 contains 16 residues. In DNA, the CDR3 is TGCGCCAGCAGCCAAGATCCGTCAGGCTCACACACTGAAGCTTTCTTT. Protein: CASSQDPSGSHTEAFF.

This chain connects TRBV11-1 to TRBJ1-5; 10 bases map to TRBD1. The CDR3 has 14 residues. Germline V gene data show CDR1 as SGHAT and CDR2 as FQDESV (reference sequence). V gave up 6 bases and J gave up 5 bases; unmatched junction bases: 4. The CDR3 DNA is TGTGCCAGCAGTGCCGGGACAGGGGATCAGCCCCAGCATTTT. Translation: CASSAGTGDQPQHF.

The rearrangement joins TRBV27 to TRBJ2-3; 7 bases are a match to TRBD2. The CDR3 runs to 14 residues. Germline V gene data show CDR1 as MNHEY and CDR2 as SMNVEV (reference sequence). V shed 8 bases and J 3 bases; nucleotides not matched to a gene: 8. The CDR3 loop reads CASLGPSGTDTQYF. The CDR3 DNA is TGTGCCAGCTTGGGTCCTAGCGGTACAGATACGCAGTATTTT.

This sequence joins TRBV6-5 and TRBJ1-6, with TRBD1 as a possible D gene (6 bases). Germline V CDR1 and CDR2: MNHEY, SVGAGI. The ends were cut back, 7 bases at V and 7 bases at J, with 17 bases in the middle. The length of the CDR3 is 15 residues. CDR3 sequence reads: CASNLLQGSNSPLHF. The CDR3 DNA sequence: TGTGCCAGCAATCTATTACAGGGCTCGAATTCACCCCTCCACTTT.